This TCR beta chain is drawn from a study of blood T cell repertoires in COVID-19. Per the original data handling: Using reference gene primer amplification, nucleated cell counts were estimated. Sequenced by immunoSEQ multiplex PCR; TCRdb stores in-frame clones only, minus some. That table furnishes V, J and clone size, whereas the DNA furnished D and trimming. The sample includes some 250,000 clones, approximately 86% seen only once; the top ten take less than 4%. Germline V gene lookup returns CDR1 SGHVS and CDR2 FQNEAQ. The CDR3 is 14 amino acids. V lost 5 bases to trimming and J lost 2 bases, with 11 bases between them.

J is TRBJ2-3 and V is TRBV7-8; maybe TRBD2 (6 bases). The sample taken for sequencing was peripheral blood. The source of this sequence is a woman aged 25 to 45 who had recovered from COVID-19. The CDR3 spells CASSPRGNTDTQYF. The CDR3 DNA is TGTGCCAGCAGCCCTCGGGGGAACACAGATACGCAGTATTTT.